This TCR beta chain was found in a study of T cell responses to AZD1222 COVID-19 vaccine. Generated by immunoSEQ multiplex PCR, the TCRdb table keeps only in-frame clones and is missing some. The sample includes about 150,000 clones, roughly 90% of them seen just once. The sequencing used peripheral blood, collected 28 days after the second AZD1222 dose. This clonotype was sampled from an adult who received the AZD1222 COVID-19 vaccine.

The CDR3 spells CASSAGLAETQYF. CDR3 nucleotide sequence: TGTGCCAGCAGTGCGGGACTAGCAGAGACCCAGTACTTC. This sequence joins TRBV2 and TRBJ2-5; 9 bases map to TRBD2. Germline CDR1 SNHLY, CDR2 FYNNEI. This CDR3 is built from 13 residues. Losses at the gene ends were 4 bases for V and 4 bases for J; bases not matched to a gene: 1.